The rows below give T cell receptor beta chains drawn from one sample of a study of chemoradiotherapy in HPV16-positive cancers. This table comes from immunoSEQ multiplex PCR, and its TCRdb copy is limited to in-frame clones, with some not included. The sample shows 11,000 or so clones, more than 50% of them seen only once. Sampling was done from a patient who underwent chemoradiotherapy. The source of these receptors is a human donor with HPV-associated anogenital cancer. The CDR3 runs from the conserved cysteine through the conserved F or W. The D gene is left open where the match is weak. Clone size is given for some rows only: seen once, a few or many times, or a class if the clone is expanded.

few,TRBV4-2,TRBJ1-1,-,TGTGCCAGCAGCCACTCAGTGCATTCGAACACTGAAGCTTTCTTT,CASSHSVHSNTEAFF
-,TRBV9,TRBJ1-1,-,TGTGCCAGCAGCCCTATGCGGGCGAACACTGAAGCTTTCTTT,CASSPMRANTEAFF
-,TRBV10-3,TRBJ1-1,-,TGTGCCATCAGTGGAACTAGCAGGAGGCTCACTGAAGCTTTCTTT,CAISGTSRRLTEAFF
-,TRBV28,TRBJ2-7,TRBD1,TGTGCCAGCAGTTCGCCTCCGGGACAGGGGAACCACGAGCAGTACTTC,CASSSPPGQGNHEQYF
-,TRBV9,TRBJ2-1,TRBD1,TGTGCCAGCAGCGTAGAGGGACAGGGGAGTAATGAGCAGTTCTTC,CASSVEGQGSNEQFF
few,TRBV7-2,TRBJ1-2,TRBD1,TGTGCCAGCAGGATTACAGGGGGCGCATCGGGCTATGGCTACACCTTC,CASRITGGASGYGYTF
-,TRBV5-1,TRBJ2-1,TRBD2,TGCGCCAGCAGCTTGGCGGGGGGTCGGGAGCAGTTCTTC,CASSLAGGREQFF
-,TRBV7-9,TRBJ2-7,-,TGTGCCAGCAGCCCACTCTACGAGCAGTACTTC,CASSPLYEQYF
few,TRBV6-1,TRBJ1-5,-,TGTGCCAGCAGTCAACAGTATAGCAATCAGCCCCAGCATTTT,CASSQQYSNQPQHF
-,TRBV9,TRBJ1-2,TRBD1,TGTGCCAGCAGCGCCGGAGGGGGGGGACAGGGTGGCTACACCTTC,CASSAGGGGQGGYTF
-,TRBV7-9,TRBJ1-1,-,TGTGCCAGCAGCTTACAGGACAGGAACACTGAAGCTTTCTTT,CASSLQDRNTEAFF
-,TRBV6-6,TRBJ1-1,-,TGTGCCAGCACCGAGCGGCTGAGCGGGACTGAAGCTTTCTTT,CASTERLSGTEAFF
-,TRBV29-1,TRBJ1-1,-,TGCAGCGTGACGGGACACCTAAACACTGAAGCTTTCTTT,CSVTGHLNTEAFF
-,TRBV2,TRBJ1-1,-,TGTGCCAGCAGAGGCGGGGGTGAGGCTTTCTTT,CASRGGGEAFF
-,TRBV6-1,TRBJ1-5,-,TGTGCCAGCAGTGAAATGCCCCCTCGACGGGGGGGCTATAGCAATCAGCCCCAGCATTTT,CASSEMPPRRGGYSNQPQHF
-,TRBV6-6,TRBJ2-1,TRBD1,TGTGCCAGCACAAACCCGGGACAGGGTGACAATGAGCAGTTCTTC,CASTNPGQGDNEQFF
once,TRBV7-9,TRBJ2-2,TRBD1,TGTGCCAGCAGGGGGACAGGGGTCACCGGGGAGCTGTTTTTT,CASRGTGVTGELFF
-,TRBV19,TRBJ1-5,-,TGTGCCAGTAGTATAGGGGACTACAATCAGCCCCAGCATTTT,CASSIGDYNQPQHF
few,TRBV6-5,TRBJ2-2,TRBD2,TGTGCCAGCAGTTACCTAGCGGAGAACACCGGGGAGCTGTTTTTT,CASSYLAENTGELFF
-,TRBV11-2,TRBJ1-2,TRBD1,TGTGCCAGCAGCTTATCAACAGGGGGTACAGGTGGCTACACCTTC,CASSLSTGGTGGYTF
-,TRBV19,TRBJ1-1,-,TGTGCCAGTAGTATAGAGGCTTGGGTGGGTGATACTGAAGCTTTCTTT,CASSIEAWVGDTEAFF
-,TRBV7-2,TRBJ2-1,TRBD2,TGTGCCAGCAGCTCCCATAGCGGGGCCCGCTACAATGAGCAGTTCTTC,CASSSHSGARYNEQFF
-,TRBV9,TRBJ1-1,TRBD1,TGTGCCAGCAGCGTAGGCAGGGGGGAAGCTTTCTTT,CASSVGRGEAFF